The sequence of this TCR beta chain was determined in a study of blood T cell repertoires in COVID-19. As for the study in general: Collection of acute and convalescent COVID-19 samples took place in the United States, Italy and Spain. T cells, B-cell-depleted T cells, or PBMCs supplied cDNA or gDNA.

Between the trimmed V and J ends, which lost 5 bases and 0 bases, there was a span of 7 bases. Germline assignment: CDR1 SEHNR and CDR2 FQNEAQ (reference sequence). The CDR3 loop spans 13 amino acids. Source study methods: Amplification of reference gene primers provided the estimated nucleated cell counts. Assay: immunoSEQ multiplex PCR; the TCRdb copy retains only in-frame clones and omits some. V and J calls plus clone size are reproduced from that table; the DNA served to infer D and trimming. Altogether some 150,000 clones are present, 84% being singletons, with the ten largest covering 5.5% to 7.5%.

Specimen: PBMCs or T cells enriched from blood (not recorded which). The source of this sequence is a woman between 45 and 60 years old who had been exposed to COVID-19. V gene TRBV7-9 combines with J gene TRBJ1-1; D call uncertain. The CDR3 reads CASSKQLNTEAFF. The DNA for the CDR3 is TGTGCCAGCAGCAAACAGCTGAACACTGAAGCTTTCTTT.